Listed below are T cell receptor beta chains from one sample, sequenced in a study of blood T cell repertoires in COVID-19. Only in-frame clones appear in the TCRdb table, and some are missing; sequencing was by immunoSEQ multiplex PCR. The sample yields under 250,000 clones, about nine tenths seen once. Input material: peripheral blood. The receptors were sampled from a young man with COVID-19, enrolled during active disease. The conserved cysteine and the conserved F or W are not part of the CDR3 here. The order of the fields is V gene, CDR3 length, CDR3 protein.

V gene: TRBV9
CDR3 length: 11
CDR3 protein: ASSQNSNQPQH

V gene: TRBV6-1
CDR3 length: 15
CDR3 protein: ASSVSWTSGDTDTQY

V gene: TRBV7-9
CDR3 length: 14
CDR3 protein: ASRTFRGGPNQPQH

V gene: TRBV29-1
CDR3 length: 12
CDR3 protein: SVFEGQDTGELF

V gene: TRBV19
CDR3 length: 12
CDR3 protein: ASSGTSVMYEQY

V gene: TRBV21-1
CDR3 length: 11
CDR3 protein: ASSNDRGYGYT

V gene: TRBV6-5
CDR3 length: 14
CDR3 protein: ASSYSNSGVSYEQY

V gene: TRBV7-3
CDR3 length: 14
CDR3 protein: ASSPTGGNRNTEAF

V gene: TRBV9
CDR3 length: 13
CDR3 protein: ASSVVPQGRNEQY

V gene: TRBV19
CDR3 length: 13
CDR3 protein: ASSIDSSNGNTIY

V gene: TRBV14
CDR3 length: 13
CDR3 protein: ASSQLTGSGNTIY

V gene: TRBV19
CDR3 length: 13
CDR3 protein: ASTPGQGWNTEAF

V gene: TRBV9
CDR3 length: 11
CDR3 protein: ASSPDSNSPLH

V gene: TRBV7-8
CDR3 length: 14
CDR3 protein: ASSLALQGGVSPLH

V gene: TRBV5-1
CDR3 length: 12
CDR3 protein: ASGSGQGIYEQY

V gene: TRBV5-1
CDR3 length: 12
CDR3 protein: ASSLYGGDYGYT

V gene: TRBV5-4
CDR3 length: 11
CDR3 protein: ASSPGQVHGYT

V gene: TRBV5-4
CDR3 length: 14
CDR3 protein: ASSFRFTESTDTQY

V gene: TRBV27
CDR3 length: 13
CDR3 protein: ASSSLTGAGNTIY

V gene: TRBV5-5
CDR3 length: 12
CDR3 protein: ASSLGVVTDTQY

V gene: TRBV18
CDR3 length: 16
CDR3 protein: ASSPEFPGMRLYYGYT

V gene: TRBV13
CDR3 length: 12
CDR3 protein: ASSHRGREGGYT

V gene: TRBV7-9
CDR3 length: 11
CDR3 protein: ASSETGNSPLH

V gene: TRBV5-6
CDR3 length: 11
CDR3 protein: ASSHRGRTEAF

V gene: TRBV4-3
CDR3 length: 13
CDR3 protein: ASSQGPGGIYGYT

V gene: TRBV28
CDR3 length: 12
CDR3 protein: ASTMRALSFSQY

V gene: TRBV12-3/TRBV12-4
CDR3 length: 11
CDR3 protein: ASSRDRSNEQF

V gene: TRBV3-1/TRBV3-2
CDR3 length: 10
CDR3 protein: ASSQGGVPAF

V gene: TRBV19
CDR3 length: 11
CDR3 protein: ASSHRGGTEAF

V gene: TRBV2
CDR3 length: 11
CDR3 protein: ASRSRGEYEQY

V gene: TRBV10-3
CDR3 length: 15
CDR3 protein: AISLGAGPLRDEKLF

V gene: TRBV7-2
CDR3 length: 12
CDR3 protein: ASSPRTGDYGYT

V gene: TRBV4-1
CDR3 length: 15
CDR3 protein: ASSRGQGSWGDQPQH

V gene: TRBV4-3
CDR3 length: 14
CDR3 protein: ASSRLAGHPGNEQF

V gene: TRBV7-9
CDR3 length: 13
CDR3 protein: ASSLSTGGIPEAF

V gene: TRBV9
CDR3 length: 12
CDR3 protein: ASSSLDTAPGAF

V gene: TRBV4-3
CDR3 length: 14
CDR3 protein: ASSQERGLRIYGYT

V gene: TRBV29-1
CDR3 length: 13
CDR3 protein: SVEAAGGIGTEAF

V gene: TRBV19
CDR3 length: 11
CDR3 protein: ASGTRDSQQAF

V gene: TRBV28
CDR3 length: 10
CDR3 protein: ASSPFGVEQF

V gene: TRBV25-1
CDR3 length: 13
CDR3 protein: ASSDVGTPQETQY

V gene: TRBV4-1
CDR3 length: 15
CDR3 protein: ASSHASGRATYNEQF

V gene: TRBV18
CDR3 length: 12
CDR3 protein: ASSKQRADEKLF

V gene: TRBV24-1
CDR3 length: 11
CDR3 protein: ATSGGSSGEAF

V gene: TRBV7-9
CDR3 length: 13
CDR3 protein: ASSLASGSSYEQY

V gene: TRBV4-2
CDR3 length: 16
CDR3 protein: ASSQALALAGGDNEQF

V gene: TRBV3-1/TRBV3-2
CDR3 length: 13
CDR3 protein: ASSHGQGANYGYT

V gene: TRBV19
CDR3 length: 13
CDR3 protein: ASTPGTGGKETQY

V gene: TRBV29-1
CDR3 length: 12
CDR3 protein: SVHTDRGGQPQH

V gene: TRBV29-1
CDR3 length: 10
CDR3 protein: SVEGGRDGYT

V gene: TRBV9
CDR3 length: 11
CDR3 protein: ASSEASVNEQF

V gene: TRBV24-1
CDR3 length: 13
CDR3 protein: ATSDPGSAGSPLH

V gene: TRBV5-8
CDR3 length: 12
CDR3 protein: ASSLGPGVYGYT